The clone carrying this TCR beta chain is labeled medium-sized. These data originate in a study of circulating CD8 cells and anti-PD-1 response in melanoma. Study-wide context: Seven of 13 melanoma patients received first-line anti-PD-1 therapy.

The QIAseq Immune Repertoire TCR panel built the libraries from about 14 ng of total RNA. TCRdb ran MiXCR on the reads and lists one entry per CDR3 protein. The sample lists fewer than 650 distinct CDR3 sequences, around 5% occurring once. CDR3 length: 15 residues. Germline CDR1 reads MNHEY; CDR2 reads SVGAGI. V was clipped by 5 bases and J by 4 bases; unmatched bases: 6. From live CD3+CD8+TCRalphabeta+ cells, four PD-1 and/or TIGIT subsets were sorted. This specimen was CD8+ T cells from PBMCs, taken at baseline or after one month of anti-PD-1 therapy (not recorded which). This chain joins TRBV6-5 and TRBJ2-4, with 9 bases matching TRBD1. This receptor was obtained from a human donor with melanoma. This chain's CDR3 is CASSLTTGGKNIQYF. In nucleotides, the CDR3 is TGTGCCAGCAGTCTTACGACAGGGGGGAAAAACATTCAGTACTTC.